This TCR beta chain was captured by sequencing in a study of early stage breast cancer tumors. Clones were sequenced by immunoSEQ multiplex PCR, and TCRdb holds only the in-frame ones, with some missing. The sample lists 60,000 to 80,000 clones, 65% to 80% seen once, with under 3.5% in the top ten. Points on this clone: The antigen is not known.

Overall study findings and caveats: Comparing each tissue with blood distinguished tumor from normal in most of the 16 patients. Enriched TCRB sequences shared across patients were mostly commonly generated sequences. Tumors had about 2.5-fold higher T cell density and higher clonality than adjacent normal breast tissue.

Germline V CDR1 and CDR2: SGDLS, YYNGEE. V gave up 0 bases and J gave up 1 base, with 7 bases separating them. CDR3 size: 14 residues. Sample: blood. The receptor was isolated from a person aged 60 to 70 with breast cancer. The chain has TRBV9 and TRBJ1-1; no definite D call. Written as DNA, the CDR3 is TGTGCCAGCAGCGTAGTAGGAGCGAACACTGAAGCTTTCTTT. Amino acid sequence: CASSVVGANTEAFF.